These T cell receptor beta chains were read from a single sample in a study of T-cell memory formation after mild COVID-19. TCRdb independently ran MiXCR on the 5' RACE reads; one entry per CDR3 protein. The sample shows approximately 250,000 distinct CDR3 sequences, over 15% of them seen only once. Input material: PBMCs or a T cell subset sorted from them (not recorded which). Receptors originate from an adult woman who had mild COVID-19 (a few samples of this study predate the infection). Cell type and time point are not known. Both conserved end residues are part of each CDR3. A D gene is named only where the DNA matches it firmly. Clone sizes are given selectively: once, few, many, or a class where the clone is expanded.

D	V	J	size	DNA	CDR3
TRBD2	TRBV7-3	TRBJ2-1	NA	TGTGCCAGCAGCACGGGACTAGCGGGAGCCAGTGAGCAGTTCTTC	CASSTGLAGASEQFF
TRBD2	TRBV29-1	TRBJ2-7	few	TGCAGCGTTGAGACTAGCGGGAGAATAAGCGAGCAGTACTTC	CSVETSGRISEQYF
NA	TRBV20-1	TRBJ2-3	NA	TGCAGTGCTAGACCCGGTTCTAGCACAGATACGCAGTATTTT	CSARPGSSTDTQYF
NA	TRBV6-1	TRBJ2-3	NA	TGTGCCAGCGGTTACGTGGATACGCAGTATTTT	CASGYVDTQYF
TRBD1	TRBV12-3/TRBV12-4	TRBJ2-1	NA	TGTGCCAGCAGTGGGGGACAGAAAAGGTGGTGGAATGAGCAGTTCTTC	CASSGGQKRWWNEQFF
TRBD1	TRBV4-1	TRBJ1-1	NA	TGCGCCAGCAGCCAGGACAGGAAGGACACTGAAGCTTTCTTT	CASSQDRKDTEAFF
TRBD1	TRBV18	TRBJ1-5	NA	TGTGCCAGCTCCGGCGGGCAGGGGGCACTTCAGCCCCAGCATTTT	CASSGGQGALQPQHF
TRBD2	TRBV6-5	TRBJ2-7	many	TGTGCCAGCAGTTACGGGCTAGCGGGAGGTAGCTCCTACGAGCAGTACTTC	CASSYGLAGGSSYEQYF
NA	TRBV5-1	TRBJ2-3	NA	TGCGCCAGCAGCTTAAGCCTAACCTTTGGCGCCAGGGGGGCAGATACGCAGTATTTT	CASSLSLTFGARGADTQYF
TRBD2	TRBV4-2	TRBJ2-1	few	TGTGCCAGCAGCCGAACCGGGGGGGAGTCGAACAATGAGCAGTTCTTC	CASSRTGGESNNEQFF
TRBD2	TRBV18	TRBJ2-1	few	TGTGCCAGCTCACCACCGACGACTAGCGGGAGTCCTAATGAGCAGTTCTTC	CASSPPTTSGSPNEQFF
NA	TRBV12-3/TRBV12-4	TRBJ1-1	NA	TGTGCCAGCTCCGGGGGCTTAGGGAACACTGAAGCTTTCTTT	CASSGGLGNTEAFF
TRBD2	TRBV7-2	TRBJ2-3	few	TGTGCCAGCAGCTTAAAGGCGGGCGGGAGATCGACAGATACGCAGTATTTT	CASSLKAGGRSTDTQYF
NA	TRBV7-6	TRBJ2-2	few	TGTGCCAGCAGCTTAAGGGCAGGTCTGAACACCGGGGAGCTGTTTTTT	CASSLRAGLNTGELFF
NA	TRBV30	TRBJ1-2	NA	TGTGCCTGGAGTCCTCCGTACCCAAAGGATATATATGGCTACACCTTC	CAWSPPYPKDIYGYTF
TRBD2	TRBV15	TRBJ2-1	few	TGTGCCACCAGCCTTCTGGAGCGGGGGGGCCACAATGAGCAGTTCTTC	CATSLLERGGHNEQFF
TRBD2	TRBV12-3/TRBV12-4	TRBJ2-3	many	TGTGCCAGCACCCTGGGACTAGCGACTAGCACAGATACGCAGTATTTT	CASTLGLATSTDTQYF
TRBD1	TRBV2	TRBJ1-2	few	TGTGCCAGCAGTGAGGAGACAGGGTCCTATGGCTACACCTTC	CASSEETGSYGYTF
NA	TRBV7-9	TRBJ2-7	few	TGTGCCAGCAGCCGGGACCCCCTGCGCGAGCAGTACTTC	CASSRDPLREQYF
NA	TRBV20-1	TRBJ1-5	few	TGCAGTGCTAGAAGAGGACGGTCAAATAGCAATCAGCCCCAGCATTTT	CSARRGRSNSNQPQHF
NA	TRBV12-3/TRBV12-4	TRBJ1-2	few	TGTGCCAGCAGTACCCAGTCAAAAATCCATGGCTACACCTTC	CASSTQSKIHGYTF
NA	TRBV5-6	TRBJ2-4	few	TGTGCCAGCAGCTTTCGGGGCTCACTAGCCAAAAACATTCAGTACTTC	CASSFRGSLAKNIQYF
TRBD1	TRBV4-2	TRBJ2-1	few	TGTGCCAGCAGCCAAGGCGCAGGCCAAGGGGGCGCCTACAATGAGCAGTTCTTC	CASSQGAGQGGAYNEQFF
NA	TRBV5-1	TRBJ2-5	NA	TGCGCCAGCAGCTTGGCCCCCCGAGGACAAGAGACCCAGTACTTC	CASSLAPRGQETQYF
TRBD2	TRBV7-6	TRBJ2-2	few	TGTGCCAGCAGGCAAACTAGCGCCAACACCGGGGAGCTGTTTTTT	CASRQTSANTGELFF
NA	TRBV4-2	TRBJ2-3	few	TGTGCCAGCAGCCTTAAGCCGGGGGGCACAGATACGCAGTATTTT	CASSLKPGGTDTQYF
TRBD1	TRBV10-3	TRBJ2-7	few	TGTGCCATCAGCGTTACCGGACAGGAGGTTTCCTACGAGCAGTACTTC	CAISVTGQEVSYEQYF
NA	TRBV5-1	TRBJ2-2	few	TGCGCCAGCAGGGATGTGGTCACCGGGGAGCTGTTTTTT	CASRDVVTGELFF
NA	TRBV7-2	TRBJ1-1	few	TGTGCCAGCAGCTTAGCGTCCCAACCCGCCACTGAAGCTTTCTTT	CASSLASQPATEAFF
NA	TRBV9	TRBJ1-5	many	TGTGCCAGCAGCGTAGGTCCAGGGGTTAGTCAGCCCCAGCATTTT	CASSVGPGVSQPQHF
NA	TRBV7-2	TRBJ1-5	NA	TGTGCCAGCAGCTTAGTCGCAAGGCAGCCCCAGCATTTT	CASSLVARQPQHF
TRBD1	TRBV29-1	TRBJ2-7	few	TGCAGCGTAGCCAGGACAGGACGACTGTACGAGCAGTACTTC	CSVARTGRLYEQYF
TRBD2	TRBV18	TRBJ2-1	many	TGTGCCAGCTCTCCCCCTAGGGCTAGCGGACGGAATGAGCAGTTCTTC	CASSPPRASGRNEQFF
NA	TRBV29-1	TRBJ1-5	few	TGCAGCGTTGCGAAGGCAGGGCTTCCCGGATCATTGTCCCAGCATTTT	CSVAKAGLPGSLSQHF
TRBD2	TRBV7-3	TRBJ2-5	few	TGTGCCAGCAGCTTCGGGCTAGCGGGAGAGACCCAGTACTTC	CASSFGLAGETQYF
TRBD2	TRBV7-6	TRBJ2-1	many	TGTGCCAGCAGCCCTCGAGCGGGGTTATCCTACAATGAGCAGTTCTTC	CASSPRAGLSYNEQFF
NA	TRBV20-1	TRBJ1-4	many	TGCAGTGCCGGAGGGGTTGGGGGCAGAACTAATGAAAAACTGTTTTTT	CSAGGVGGRTNEKLFF
NA	TRBV5-1	TRBJ2-7	few	TGCGCCAGCAGCGTGGAGCACGAGCAGTACTTC	CASSVEHEQYF
NA	TRBV7-8	TRBJ1-2	NA	TGTGCCAGCAGCTTAGCCGCAGGGCGCGGCTATGGCTACACCTTC	CASSLAAGRGYGYTF
NA	TRBV9	TRBJ1-1	many	TGTGCCAGCAGCGGGACAGCAAACACTGAAGCTTTCTTT	CASSGTANTEAFF
TRBD1	TRBV20-1	TRBJ2-2	many	TGCAGTGCTAAACCGGGACAGTACACCGGGGAGCTGTTTTTT	CSAKPGQYTGELFF
TRBD2	TRBV7-6	TRBJ2-1	few	TGTGCCAGCAGCCTGGGACTAGCGGGCGACTCCTACAATGAGCAGTTCTTC	CASSLGLAGDSYNEQFF
TRBD1	TRBV7-3	TRBJ2-3	few	TGTGCCAGCAGCTTAAAGGTCTCGGGACAGGGGGCGATGGGTAGGACAGATACGCAGTATTTT	CASSLKVSGQGAMGRTDTQYF
TRBD2	TRBV2	TRBJ2-1	NA	TGTGCCAGCAGACCCTCTAGCGGGGGTTACAATGAGCAGTTCTTC	CASRPSSGGYNEQFF
NA	TRBV4-2	TRBJ2-7	few	TGTGCCAGCAGCACCCCGACTGGCTCCTACGAGCAGTACTTC	CASSTPTGSYEQYF
TRBD1	TRBV18	TRBJ1-1	many	TGTGCCAGCTCACCCCCGGGACAGGGCTCAGAAGCTTTCTTT	CASSPPGQGSEAFF
NA	TRBV7-2	TRBJ1-6	few	TGTGCCAGCAGCCTAACGACCAATTCACCCCTCCACTTT	CASSLTTNSPLHF
TRBD1	TRBV5-6	TRBJ2-7	NA	TGTGCCAGCAGCCACCGGGACAGGGGTCGGGCCTCTTCCTACGAGCAGTACTTC	CASSHRDRGRASSYEQYF
NA	TRBV5-5	TRBJ2-1	NA	TGTGCCAGCAGCCTTCGGGGAGAGGGTGAGCAGTTCTTC	CASSLRGEGEQFF
NA	TRBV18	TRBJ2-7	NA	TGTGCCAGCTCGGTGACAGGTAACAACGAGCAGTACTTC	CASSVTGNNEQYF
TRBD1	TRBV5-1	TRBJ1-4	NA	TGCGCCAGCAGCGTCGTACCAGGGGGCGTTTCTGAAAAACTGTTTTTT	CASSVVPGGVSEKLFF
TRBD1	TRBV5-6	TRBJ2-1	NA	TGTGCCAGCAGCTTTAGGACAGGGATCTACAATGAGCAGTTCTTC	CASSFRTGIYNEQFF
TRBD2	TRBV5-1	TRBJ2-1	NA	TGCGCCAGCGGGGGGACTAGCGCATACAATGAGCAGTTCTTC	CASGGTSAYNEQFF
TRBD1	TRBV7-2	TRBJ1-2	NA	TGTGCCAGCAGCCGAAGTCCCGGGACAGGGGTCTATGGCTACACCTTC	CASSRSPGTGVYGYTF
NA	TRBV4-3	TRBJ2-5	NA	TGCGCCAGCAGCCAAGATCTCCCCCCGCCAGGGGCGGGGGAGACCCAGTACTTC	CASSQDLPPPGAGETQYF